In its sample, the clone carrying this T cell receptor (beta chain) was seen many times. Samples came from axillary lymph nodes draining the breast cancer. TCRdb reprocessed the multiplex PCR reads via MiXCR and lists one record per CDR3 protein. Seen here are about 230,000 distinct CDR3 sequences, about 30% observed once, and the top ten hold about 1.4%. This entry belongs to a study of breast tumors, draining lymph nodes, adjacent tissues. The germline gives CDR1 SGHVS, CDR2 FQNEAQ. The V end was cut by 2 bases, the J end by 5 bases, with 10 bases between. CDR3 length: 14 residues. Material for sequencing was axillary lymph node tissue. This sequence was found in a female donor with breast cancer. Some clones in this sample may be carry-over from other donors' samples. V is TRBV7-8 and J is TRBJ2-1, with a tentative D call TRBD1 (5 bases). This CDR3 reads CASSLRWGHNEQFF. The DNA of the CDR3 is TGTGCCAGCAGCTTAAGATGGGGCCACAATGAGCAGTTCTTC.